This T cell receptor beta chain is drawn from a study of blood T cell repertoires in COVID-19 (dated by TCRdb to the early 2020s). Looking at the study overall: Samples from collaborators originated in the United States, Italy and Spain and spanned both the acute and convalescent phases of COVID-19. The material from the prospective study consisted of cDNA or gDNA derived from T cells, B-cell-depleted T cells, or PBMCs. Deeply sampled blood TCRbeta repertoires from subjects exposed to, actively infected with, or recovered from COVID-19 were included in the dataset. A freely available public database, intended as a resource for researchers studying the immune response to SARS-CoV-2, is where the repertoires were released. Samples came from the ongoing ImmuneRACE study (first 160 participants) plus 1,254 subjects from 6 global collaborators. Nearly every sample came with metadata listing a de-identified subject ID, COVID-19 status, age in years and sex. Where HLA class I and class II types were available, the types were taken from metadata supplied by the sample provider, not from assay-based typing. Broader findings and caveats from the paper: The amount of clinical and demographic metadata varied by source and participant and was provided uncurated.

In Seattle, one collaborating source enrolled patients while the infection was active and tracked those patients longitudinally over the course of disease. Each collaborating institution followed its own protocols to collect whole blood in K2EDTA tubes. Collaborator samples were shipped for TCRbeta analysis as frozen whole blood, isolated PBMCs, or DNA extracted from either sample type. Notes on this clone: What this receptor recognizes is not known. No much larger clonotype is one base removed from it; base qualities were not supplied.

TCRbeta CDR3 regions were amplified from genomic DNA by means of the immunoSEQ Assay, a bias-controlled multiplex PCR. On the authors' methods: The number of nucleated cells in each sample was estimated by amplification of reference gene primers within the assay. Sequence reads were collapsed and filtered to measure the absolute abundance of every unique TCRbeta CDR3 rearrangement. Productive Simpson clonality was computed per sample as the square root of Simpson's diversity index over productive rearrangements. Not all clones reach the TCRdb copy of this immuneACCESS table, which keeps in-frame sequences only. Checked studies attribute under half of the gap to unresolved V genes and leave the rest unexplained. V, J and clone size derive from that table, while D and trimming were established from the DNA sequence. Counted in this sample were about 55,000 clones; 70% to 85% of them appeared once. The ten largest make up around 10% of the sample.

As encoded in the germline V gene, CDR1 is MNHNS while CDR2 is SASEGT. From the cysteine up to the phenylalanine, the CDR3 has a length of 17 residues. CDR3 DNA is the only sequence kept; it has 51 bases, read in frame from the first base. At the junction V is shortened by 4 bases and J by 0 bases, with 18 bases in between. In this chain, TRBV6-1 is recombined with TRBJ1-1; a weak D assignment points to TRBD1 (6 bases agree). The material sequenced was peripheral blood. The clonotype was recovered from a man older than 75 with COVID-19, enrolled during active disease. This receptor carries the CDR3 CASSVWTEQLMNTEAFF. The DNA sequence reads TGTGCCAGCAGTGTCTGGACAGAGCAACTTATGAACACTGAAGCTTTCTTT.